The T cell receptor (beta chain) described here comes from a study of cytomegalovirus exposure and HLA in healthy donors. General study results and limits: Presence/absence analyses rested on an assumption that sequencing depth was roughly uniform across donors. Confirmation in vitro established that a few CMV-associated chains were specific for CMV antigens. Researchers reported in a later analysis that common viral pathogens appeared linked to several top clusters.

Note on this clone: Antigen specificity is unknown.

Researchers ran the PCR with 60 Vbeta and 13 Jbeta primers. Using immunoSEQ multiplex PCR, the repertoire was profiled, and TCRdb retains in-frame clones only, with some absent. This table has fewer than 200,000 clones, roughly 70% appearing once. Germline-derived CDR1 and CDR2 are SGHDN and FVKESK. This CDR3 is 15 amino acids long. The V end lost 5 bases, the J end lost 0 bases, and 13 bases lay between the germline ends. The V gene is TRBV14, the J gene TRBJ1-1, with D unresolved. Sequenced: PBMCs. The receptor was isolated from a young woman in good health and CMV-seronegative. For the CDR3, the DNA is TGTGCCAGCAGCTCTGACTCCCGCATGAACACTGAAGCTTTCTTT. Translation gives CASSSDSRMNTEAFF.